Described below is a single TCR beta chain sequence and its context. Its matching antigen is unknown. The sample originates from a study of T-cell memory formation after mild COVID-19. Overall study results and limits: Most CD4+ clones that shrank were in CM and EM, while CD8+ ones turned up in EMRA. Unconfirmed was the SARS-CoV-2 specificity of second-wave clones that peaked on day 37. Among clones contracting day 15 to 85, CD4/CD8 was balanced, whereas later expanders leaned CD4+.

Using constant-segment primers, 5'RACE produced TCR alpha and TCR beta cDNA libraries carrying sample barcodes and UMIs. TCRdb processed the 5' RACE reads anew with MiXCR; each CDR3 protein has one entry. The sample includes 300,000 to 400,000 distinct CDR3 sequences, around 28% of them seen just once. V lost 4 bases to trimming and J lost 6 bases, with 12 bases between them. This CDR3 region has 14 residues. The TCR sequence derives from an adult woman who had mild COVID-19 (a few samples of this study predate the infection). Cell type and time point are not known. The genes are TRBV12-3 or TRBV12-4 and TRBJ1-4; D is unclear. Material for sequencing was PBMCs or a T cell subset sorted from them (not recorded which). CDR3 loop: CASSSLHSDEKLFF. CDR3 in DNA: TGTGCCAGCAGTTCCCTTCACTCTGATGAAAAACTGTTTTTT.